Included here is one T cell receptor beta chain sequence, with context. Its target is not known. This specimen belongs to a study of T cell responses to AZD1222 COVID-19 vaccine. The CDR3 consists of 12 residues. Germline lookup yields CDR1 SNHLY and CDR2 FYNNEI. V was trimmed by 6 bases and J by 9 bases, leaving 12 bases between them. General study points: Spike was spanned by vaccine-associated CD4 TCRs, with dominance at 160-218 and 743-854. White British people made up most donors, females outnumbered males, and clonal diversity was possibly underestimated.

TCRdb keeps only in-frame clones here, not all; method: immunoSEQ multiplex PCR. Altogether about 130,000 clones are present, more than 80% being singletons, with the ten largest covering approximately 4.4%. The sequences come from peripheral blood, collected 28 days after the second AZD1222 dose. V is TRBV2 and J is TRBJ2-1; D gene ambiguous. This TCR was sampled from an adult who received the AZD1222 COVID-19 vaccine. This CDR3 reads CASSDGFGEQFF. DNA of the CDR3: TGTGCCAGCAGCGACGGATTTGGTGAGCAGTTCTTC.